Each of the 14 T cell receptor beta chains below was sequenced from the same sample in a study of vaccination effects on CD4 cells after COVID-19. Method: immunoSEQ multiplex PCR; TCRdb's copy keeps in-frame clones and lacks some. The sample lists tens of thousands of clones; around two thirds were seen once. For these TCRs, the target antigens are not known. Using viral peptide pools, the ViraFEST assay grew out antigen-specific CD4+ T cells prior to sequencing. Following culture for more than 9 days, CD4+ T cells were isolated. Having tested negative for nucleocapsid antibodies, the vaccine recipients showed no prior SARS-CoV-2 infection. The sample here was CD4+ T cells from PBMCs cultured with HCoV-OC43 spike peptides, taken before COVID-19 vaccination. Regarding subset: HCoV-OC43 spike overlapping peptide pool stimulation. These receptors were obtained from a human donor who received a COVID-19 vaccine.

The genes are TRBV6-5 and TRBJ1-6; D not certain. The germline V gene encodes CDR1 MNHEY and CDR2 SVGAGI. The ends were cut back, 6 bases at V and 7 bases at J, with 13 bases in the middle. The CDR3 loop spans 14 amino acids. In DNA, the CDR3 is TGTGCCAGCAGGCGGACTTCGACGAATTCACCCCTCCACTTT. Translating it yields CASRRTSTNSPLHF.

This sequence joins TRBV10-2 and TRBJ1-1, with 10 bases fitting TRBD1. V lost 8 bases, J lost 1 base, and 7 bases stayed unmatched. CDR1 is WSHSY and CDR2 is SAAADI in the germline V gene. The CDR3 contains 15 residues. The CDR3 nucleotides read TGCGCCAGCTTCGGGCGGGACAGGGGGAACACTGAAGCTTTCTTT. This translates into CASFGRDRGNTEAFF.

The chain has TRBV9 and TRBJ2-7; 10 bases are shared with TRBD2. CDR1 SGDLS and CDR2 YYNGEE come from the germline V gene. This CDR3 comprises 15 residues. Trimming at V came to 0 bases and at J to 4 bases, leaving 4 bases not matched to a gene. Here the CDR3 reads CASSVELAGPYEQYF. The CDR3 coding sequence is TGTGCCAGCAGCGTAGAACTAGCGGGACCTTACGAGCAGTACTTC.

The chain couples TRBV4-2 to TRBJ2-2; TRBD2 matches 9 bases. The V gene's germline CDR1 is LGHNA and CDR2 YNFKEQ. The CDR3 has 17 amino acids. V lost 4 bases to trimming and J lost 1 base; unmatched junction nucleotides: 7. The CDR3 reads CASSRGGGSLNTGELFF. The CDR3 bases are TGTGCCAGCAGCCGCGGGGGGGGGAGCCTGAACACCGGGGAGCTGTTTTTT.

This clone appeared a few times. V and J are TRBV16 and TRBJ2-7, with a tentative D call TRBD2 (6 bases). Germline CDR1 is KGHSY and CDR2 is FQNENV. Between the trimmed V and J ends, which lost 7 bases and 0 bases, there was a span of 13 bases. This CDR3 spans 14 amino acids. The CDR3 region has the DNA TGTGCCAGCAAGGTGCTAGCGAGCTCCTACGAGCAGTACTTC. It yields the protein CASKVLASSYEQYF.

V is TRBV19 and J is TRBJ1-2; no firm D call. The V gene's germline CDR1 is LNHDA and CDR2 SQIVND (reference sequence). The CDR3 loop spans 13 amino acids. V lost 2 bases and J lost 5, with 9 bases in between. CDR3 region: CASSIRQIYGYTF. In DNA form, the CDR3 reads TGTGCCAGTAGTATACGCCAGATTTATGGCTACACCTTC. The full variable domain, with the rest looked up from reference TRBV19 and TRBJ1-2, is DGGITQSPKYLFRKEGQNVTLSCEQNLNHDAMYWYRQDPGQGLRLIYYSQIVNDFQKGDIAEGYSVSREKKESFPLTVTSAQKNPTAFYLCASSIRQIYGYTFGSGTRLTVV.

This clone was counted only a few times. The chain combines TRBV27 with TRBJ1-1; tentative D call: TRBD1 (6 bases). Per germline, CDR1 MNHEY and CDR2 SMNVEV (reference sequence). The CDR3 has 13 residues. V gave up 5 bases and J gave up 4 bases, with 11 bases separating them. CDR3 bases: TGTGCCAGCAGTCCGGGACACTCCACTGAAGCTTTCTTT. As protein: CASSPGHSTEAFF.

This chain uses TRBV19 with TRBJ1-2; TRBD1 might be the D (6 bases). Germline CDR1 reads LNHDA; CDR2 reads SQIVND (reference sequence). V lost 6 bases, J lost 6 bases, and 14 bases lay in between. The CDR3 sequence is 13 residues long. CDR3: CASRVQGPNGYTF. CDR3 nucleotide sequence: TGTGCCAGTAGGGTACAGGGACCTAATGGCTACACCTTC.

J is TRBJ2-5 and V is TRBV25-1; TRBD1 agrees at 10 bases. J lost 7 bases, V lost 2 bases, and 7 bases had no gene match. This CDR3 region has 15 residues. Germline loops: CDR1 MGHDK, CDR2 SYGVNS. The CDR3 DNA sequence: TGTGCCAGCAGTGAAAGGGGACAGGGGACGGGGACCCAGTACTTC. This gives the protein CASSERGQGTGTQYF.

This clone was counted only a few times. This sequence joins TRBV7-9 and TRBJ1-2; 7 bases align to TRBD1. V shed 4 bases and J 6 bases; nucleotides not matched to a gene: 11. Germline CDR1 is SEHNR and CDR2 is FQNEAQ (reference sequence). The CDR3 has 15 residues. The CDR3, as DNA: TGTGCCAGCAGCTCAATAGCACAGGGGATCCATGGCTACACCTTC. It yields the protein CASSSIAQGIHGYTF. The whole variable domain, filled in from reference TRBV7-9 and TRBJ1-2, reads DTGVSQNPRHKITKRGQNVTFRCDPISEHNRLYWYRQTLGQGPEFLTYFQNEAQLEKSRLLSDRFSAERPKGSFSTLEIQRTEQGDSAMYLCASSSIAQGIHGYTFGSGTRLTVV.

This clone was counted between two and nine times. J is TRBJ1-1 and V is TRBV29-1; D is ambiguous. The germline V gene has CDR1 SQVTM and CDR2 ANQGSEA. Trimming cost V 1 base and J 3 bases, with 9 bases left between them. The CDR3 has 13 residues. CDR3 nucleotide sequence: TGCAGCGTTGAAGCGGAGGAAGACACTGAAGCTTTCTTT. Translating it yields CSVEAEEDTEAFF.

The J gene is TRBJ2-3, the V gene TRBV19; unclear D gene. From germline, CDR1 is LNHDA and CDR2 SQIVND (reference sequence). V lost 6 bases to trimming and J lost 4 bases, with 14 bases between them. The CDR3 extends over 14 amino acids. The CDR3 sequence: CASRPTFGADTQYF. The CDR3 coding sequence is TGTGCCAGTAGGCCCACGTTTGGTGCAGATACGCAGTATTTT.

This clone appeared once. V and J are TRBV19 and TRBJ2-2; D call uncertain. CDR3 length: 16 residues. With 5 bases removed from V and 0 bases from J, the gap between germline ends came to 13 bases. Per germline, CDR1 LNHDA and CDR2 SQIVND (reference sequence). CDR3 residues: CASSFPLGANTGELFF. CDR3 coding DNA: TGTGCCAGTAGTTTTCCATTAGGAGCGAACACCGGGGAGCTGTTTTTT.

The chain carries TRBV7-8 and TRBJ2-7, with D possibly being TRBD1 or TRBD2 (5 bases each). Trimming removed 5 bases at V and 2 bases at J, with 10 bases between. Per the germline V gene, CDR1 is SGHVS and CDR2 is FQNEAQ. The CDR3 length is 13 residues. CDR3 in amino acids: CASSRDPTYEQYF. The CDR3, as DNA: TGTGCCAGCAGCCGGGACCCAACCTACGAGCAGTACTTC.